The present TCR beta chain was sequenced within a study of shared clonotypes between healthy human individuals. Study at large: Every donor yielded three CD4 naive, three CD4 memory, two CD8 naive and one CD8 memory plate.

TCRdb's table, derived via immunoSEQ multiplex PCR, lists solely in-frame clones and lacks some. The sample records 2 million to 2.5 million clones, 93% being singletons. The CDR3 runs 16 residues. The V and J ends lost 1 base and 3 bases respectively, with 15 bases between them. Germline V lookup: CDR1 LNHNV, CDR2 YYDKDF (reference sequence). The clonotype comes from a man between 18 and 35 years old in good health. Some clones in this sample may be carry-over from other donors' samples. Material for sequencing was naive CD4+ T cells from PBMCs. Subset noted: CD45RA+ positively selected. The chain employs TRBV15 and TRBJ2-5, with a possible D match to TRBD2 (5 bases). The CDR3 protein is CATSRGPLGREETQYF. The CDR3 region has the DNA TGTGCCACCAGCAGAGGCCCATTGGGGAGAGAAGAGACCCAGTACTTC.